This TCR beta chain was recorded in a study of T cell responses to AZD1222 COVID-19 vaccine. General study points: Reportedly, nearly half the spike-specific TCRs target unmutated variant regions. Spike-specific TCR repertoires showed rising breadth and depth after two AZD1222 doses. The study sampled repertoires only after the peak T cell response. Just a handful of AZD1222 recipients were seropositive at baseline.

Details on this clone: Antigen unknown.

The assay was immunoSEQ multiplex PCR, and TCRdb's table has in-frame clones only and misses some. Among some 170,000 clones listed, approximately 90% were seen once. Germline values: CDR1 SGHRS, CDR2 YFSETQ. The CDR3 has 13 amino acids. Deletions cut 5 bases from V and 1 base from J, with 10 bases between. This chain joins TRBV5-1 and TRBJ2-7, with D possibly being TRBD2 (6 bases). The source was peripheral blood, collected 28 days after the second dose of the MenACWY control vaccine. The clonotype originates from an adult who received the MenACWY meningococcal vaccine as a control. CDR3 DNA: TGCGCCAGCAGGCTAGCGCCTTCCTACGAGCAGTACTTC. It encodes CASRLAPSYEQYF.